Listed below are T cell receptor beta chains from one sample, sequenced in a study of blood T cell repertoires in COVID-19. Assay used: immunoSEQ multiplex PCR; TCRdb lists only in-frame clones, some missing. The sample yields hundreds of thousands of clones, roughly 90% seen once. Sequencing was done on a sample of peripheral blood. These receptors were collected from a woman in her 70s with COVID-19, enrolled during active disease. CDR3s include the opening cysteine and the closing phenylalanine or tryptophan. The D gene is left open where the match is weak. Size is omitted from some rows. Given values are once, few, many or a class for expanded clones.

d_gene: -
j_gene: TRBJ1-1
v_gene: TRBV12-3/TRBV12-4
abundance: -
CDR3nt: TGTGCCAGCAGTTACAAGGGGATAGCTGAAGCTTTCTTT
CDR3aa: CASSYKGIAEAFF

d_gene: -
j_gene: TRBJ2-1
v_gene: TRBV29-1
abundance: few
CDR3nt: TGCAGCGTTGGACAGTACAATGAGCAGTTCTTC
CDR3aa: CSVGQYNEQFF

d_gene: TRBD1
j_gene: TRBJ1-4
v_gene: TRBV19
abundance: -
CDR3nt: TGTGCCAGTAGCACCCTCCGGGACAGGGGGTACGAAAAACTGTTTTTT
CDR3aa: CASSTLRDRGYEKLFF

d_gene: -
j_gene: TRBJ1-5
v_gene: TRBV6-5
abundance: -
CDR3nt: TGTGCCAGCAGTTACCCTGGTAGAGGAAGCAATCAGCCCCAGCATTTT
CDR3aa: CASSYPGRGSNQPQHF

d_gene: -
j_gene: TRBJ2-3
v_gene: TRBV6-2/TRBV6-3
abundance: few
CDR3nt: TGTGCCAGCAGTTACCCCGGGGAGACAGATACGCAGTATTTT
CDR3aa: CASSYPGETDTQYF

d_gene: TRBD1
j_gene: TRBJ1-6
v_gene: TRBV14
abundance: -
CDR3nt: TGTGCCAGCAGCCAACTGACAGGGGGTTATAATTCACCCCTCCACTTT
CDR3aa: CASSQLTGGYNSPLHF

d_gene: -
j_gene: TRBJ1-6
v_gene: TRBV5-1
abundance: once
CDR3nt: TGCGCCAGCAGGCCGGAGAGGGATAATTCACCCCTCCACTTT
CDR3aa: CASRPERDNSPLHF

d_gene: -
j_gene: TRBJ1-2
v_gene: TRBV15
abundance: -
CDR3nt: TGTGCCACCAAGACGGGTAACTATGGCTACACCTTC
CDR3aa: CATKTGNYGYTF

d_gene: -
j_gene: TRBJ2-7
v_gene: TRBV28
abundance: -
CDR3nt: TGTGCCAGCAGTTTAAGAGGGGTTTGGGGGGACGAGCAGTACTTC
CDR3aa: CASSLRGVWGDEQYF

d_gene: TRBD1
j_gene: TRBJ1-1
v_gene: TRBV9
abundance: -
CDR3nt: TGTGCCAGCAGCGTAGACAGGGGCGATGAAGCTTTCTTT
CDR3aa: CASSVDRGDEAFF

d_gene: TRBD1
j_gene: TRBJ1-2
v_gene: TRBV19
abundance: -
CDR3nt: TGTGCCAGTAGCATACAGGGGGCCGGTGGCTACACCTTC
CDR3aa: CASSIQGAGGYTF

d_gene: -
j_gene: TRBJ2-7
v_gene: TRBV19
abundance: few
CDR3nt: TGTGCCAGTAGTGCCTCAGGGTTGGGGGAGCAGTACTTC
CDR3aa: CASSASGLGEQYF

d_gene: -
j_gene: TRBJ2-3
v_gene: TRBV19
abundance: -
CDR3nt: TGTGCCAGTAGTACCCCCTGGACAGCCACAGATACGCAGTATTTT
CDR3aa: CASSTPWTATDTQYF

d_gene: TRBD1
j_gene: TRBJ2-5
v_gene: TRBV18
abundance: -
CDR3nt: TGTGCCAGCTCACCCCCCACAGGGGAGGAGACCCAGTACTTC
CDR3aa: CASSPPTGEETQYF

d_gene: -
j_gene: TRBJ2-3
v_gene: TRBV19
abundance: -
CDR3nt: TGTGCCAGTACCTTTACAGGGACCGCAGATACGCAGTATTTT
CDR3aa: CASTFTGTADTQYF

d_gene: TRBD1
j_gene: TRBJ1-4
v_gene: TRBV5-1
abundance: -
CDR3nt: TGCGCCAGCAGCGATGGGACAGGGGCTAATGAAAAACTGTTTTTT
CDR3aa: CASSDGTGANEKLFF

d_gene: -
j_gene: TRBJ1-1
v_gene: TRBV6-1
abundance: few
CDR3nt: TGTGCCAGCAGTGTAGTACTCCGCATACTCGAGAACACTGAAGCTTTCTTT
CDR3aa: CASSVVLRILENTEAFF

d_gene: TRBD2
j_gene: TRBJ2-3
v_gene: TRBV10-3
abundance: -
CDR3nt: TGTGCCGTCAAACTAGCGGGGGACACAGATACGCAGTATTTT
CDR3aa: CAVKLAGDTDTQYF

d_gene: -
j_gene: TRBJ1-6
v_gene: TRBV19
abundance: -
CDR3nt: TGTGCCAGTAGTAATGTCCCCAGGGGTTCCTATTCACCCCTCCACTTT
CDR3aa: CASSNVPRGSYSPLHF

d_gene: TRBD1
j_gene: TRBJ2-3
v_gene: TRBV28
abundance: -
CDR3nt: TGTGCCAGCAGCCTCACAGGGGGTGGGCAGTATTTT
CDR3aa: CASSLTGGGQYF

d_gene: TRBD1
j_gene: TRBJ2-1
v_gene: TRBV29-1
abundance: -
CDR3nt: TGCAGCGTTGGTGGACAGGGATACAATGAGCAGTTCTTC
CDR3aa: CSVGGQGYNEQFF

d_gene: -
j_gene: TRBJ2-1
v_gene: TRBV27
abundance: -
CDR3nt: TGTGCCAGCAGTTTGGTAGCGCCCCGTGGAGATGAGCAGTTCTTC
CDR3aa: CASSLVAPRGDEQFF

d_gene: -
j_gene: TRBJ1-1
v_gene: TRBV19
abundance: -
CDR3nt: TGTGCCAGTAGTACAGGGTTGGGCACTGAAGCTTTCTTT
CDR3aa: CASSTGLGTEAFF

d_gene: TRBD1
j_gene: TRBJ1-2
v_gene: TRBV5-1
abundance: -
CDR3nt: TGCGCCAGCACCCGGGACAGAGATTATGGCTACACCTTC
CDR3aa: CASTRDRDYGYTF

d_gene: TRBD1
j_gene: TRBJ1-2
v_gene: TRBV5-4
abundance: -
CDR3nt: TGTGCCAGCAGCTGGGGCCGAACAGGGGCGGACTATGGCTACACCTTC
CDR3aa: CASSWGRTGADYGYTF

d_gene: -
j_gene: TRBJ2-1
v_gene: TRBV10-3
abundance: -
CDR3nt: TGTGCCTCCAGACAGGCAAGCTCCTACAATGAGCAGTTCTTC
CDR3aa: CASRQASSYNEQFF

d_gene: -
j_gene: TRBJ1-3
v_gene: TRBV4-1
abundance: once
CDR3nt: TGCGCCACCGGGACTGGAAACACCATATATTTT
CDR3aa: CATGTGNTIYF

d_gene: -
j_gene: TRBJ2-4
v_gene: TRBV19
abundance: -
CDR3nt: TGTGCCAGTAGTCAACGGGTTTTAGCCAAAAACATTCAGTACTTC
CDR3aa: CASSQRVLAKNIQYF

d_gene: -
j_gene: TRBJ1-4
v_gene: TRBV2
abundance: -
CDR3nt: TGTGCCAGCAGTGAAGATGGGGGGGGAAATAATGAAAAACTGTTTTTT
CDR3aa: CASSEDGGGNNEKLFF

d_gene: TRBD1
j_gene: TRBJ1-2
v_gene: TRBV6-5
abundance: -
CDR3nt: TGTGCCAGCACCCGGACAGGGTTTGGCTACACCTTC
CDR3aa: CASTRTGFGYTF

d_gene: -
j_gene: TRBJ1-1
v_gene: TRBV5-1
abundance: -
CDR3nt: TGCGCCAGCAGCTTACCGGGGGGGAAAAACACTGAAGCTTTCTTT
CDR3aa: CASSLPGGKNTEAFF

d_gene: -
j_gene: TRBJ1-2
v_gene: TRBV28
abundance: few
CDR3nt: TGTGCCAGCAGTCCGACGGGTGGCTATGGCTACACCTTC
CDR3aa: CASSPTGGYGYTF

d_gene: -
j_gene: TRBJ1-4
v_gene: TRBV28
abundance: -
CDR3nt: TGTGCCAGCAGTCCCCTCAGGGCCCAAAATGAAAAACTGTTTTTT
CDR3aa: CASSPLRAQNEKLFF

d_gene: -
j_gene: TRBJ1-1
v_gene: TRBV19
abundance: -
CDR3nt: TGTGCCAGTAGGGGACCAGGGGTCACTGAAGCTTTCTTT
CDR3aa: CASRGPGVTEAFF